Shown below are 21 T cell receptor beta chains from a single sample sequenced in a study of blood T cells in healthy people across ages. The second PCR ran about 6 to 12 cycles with a sample-barcoded 5' primer and J-beta primers. Each CDR3 protein is one row after TCRdb ran MiXCR on the 5' RACE reads. The sample includes more than 1,000,000 distinct CDR3 sequences, roughly 24% of them seen just once. In addition, the sample was reused for a study of T cells of mothers and their children.

The sample consisted of blood. The receptor set was obtained from a girl aged 2 to 10 in good health.

V is TRBV28 and J is TRBJ2-3; 7 bases agree with TRBD1. Trimming removed 3 bases from V and 6 bases from J; junction bases left unmatched: 9. Per germline, CDR1 MDHEN and CDR2 SYDVKM. CDR3 length equals 15 residues. The DNA of the CDR3 is TGTGCCAGCAGTTTGATGACAGGGTGGGCGGATACGCAGTATTTT. Protein sequence: CASSLMTGWADTQYF.

In this sample, this clonotype turned up a few times. The V and J genes are TRBV7-9 and TRBJ1-1, with a tentative D call TRBD1 (5 bases). The germline CDR1 and CDR2 sequences are SEHNR and FQNEAQ (reference sequence). This CDR3 region has 13 residues. Trimming stripped 2 bases from V and 6 bases from J, with 10 bases between. The CDR3 DNA is TGTGCCAGCAGCTTAATTGCGACAGCTGAAGCTTTCTTT. Protein: CASSLIATAEAFF.

This clonotype was detected a few times. The chain links TRBV20-1 to TRBJ2-3, with 8 bases aligning to TRBD2. The J segment lost 4 bases and the V segment lost 4 bases, leaving 10 bases of the junction unmatched. The length of the CDR3 is 15 residues. CDR1 and CDR2 (germline): DFQATT, SNEGSKA (reference sequence). The chain's CDR3 is CSATYLAGNSDTQYF. Here the CDR3 DNA reads TGCAGTGCTACTTATCTAGCGGGCAACTCAGATACGCAGTATTTT.

The V and J genes are TRBV10-3 and TRBJ2-1; D unresolved. V shed 4 bases and J shed 5 bases, with 9 bases lying between them. Germline lookup yields CDR1 ENHRY and CDR2 SYGVKD. The CDR3 totals 13 residues. The CDR3 sequence: CAISGHSDNEQFF. CDR3 DNA: TGTGCCATCAGTGGACATTCAGACAATGAGCAGTTCTTC.

There are a few counts of this clonotype. V gene TRBV13 combines with J gene TRBJ1-1, with D perhaps TRBD1 (6 bases). The CDR3 has 16 amino acids. Germline V gene sequence: CDR1 PRHDT, CDR2 FYEKMQ (reference sequence). Trimming pared 5 bases from V and 1 base from J, leaving 17 bases between. This CDR3 is CASSTQDRPRNTEAFF. For the CDR3, the DNA is TGTGCCAGCAGCACCCAAGACAGGCCGAGGAACACTGAAGCTTTCTTT.

This clonotype showed up just once. This rearrangement joins TRBV7-8 to TRBJ2-1, with D possibly matching TRBD2 (5 bases). The germline V gene has CDR1 SGHVS and CDR2 FQNEAQ. V was clipped by 0 bases and J by 0 bases, with 12 bases between them. This CDR3 comprises 17 residues. The CDR3 protein is CASSLAEALSSYNEQFF. CDR3 DNA sequence: TGTGCCAGCAGCTTAGCGGAGGCCTTGAGCTCCTACAATGAGCAGTTCTTC.

The J gene is TRBJ1-1, the V gene TRBV18; D not certain. The CDR3 totals 12 residues. V was trimmed by 3 bases and J by 10 bases, leaving 12 bases between them. Germline V gives CDR1 KGHSH, CDR2 LQKENI. The CDR3 loop is CASSPRAGIAFF. CDR3 DNA sequence: TGTGCCAGCTCACCGAGGGCGGGGATAGCTTTCTTT.

The chain carries TRBV7-9 and TRBJ1-3, with TRBD1 matching over 7 bases. CDR1 and CDR2 from the germline V gene are SEHNR and FQNEAQ (reference sequence). V gave up 6 bases and J gave up 4 bases; unmatched junction bases: 6. This CDR3 contains 14 residues. CDR3 in amino acids: CASRNTGDGNTIYF. The CDR3 DNA follows: TGTGCCAGCAGAAATACAGGGGACGGAAACACCATATATTTT.

This clonotype has a handful of counts. V is TRBV29-1 and J is TRBJ2-3; D unclear. The CDR3 is made up of 11 amino acids. Germline values: CDR1 SQVTM, CDR2 ANQGSEA. V lost 5 bases, J lost 5 bases, and 8 bases lay in between. The DNA of the CDR3 is TGCAGCGTTCGCGATTTAGATACGCAGTATTTT. It translates to CSVRDLDTQYF.

This clonotype has more than one count but fewer than ten. The CDR3, as DNA: TGTGCCATCAGTGAGTCGAAGGGACAAATCAATGAGCAGTTCTTC. This gives the protein CAISESKGQINEQFF. The V and J genes are TRBV10-3 and TRBJ2-1; tentatively, D is TRBD1 (6 bases). V lost 0 bases and J lost 6, with 12 bases in between. CDR3 size: 15 residues. The germline V gene has CDR1 ENHRY and CDR2 SYGVKD.

This clonotype was observed a handful of times. A read error is likely, as this CDR3 ends without the conserved phenylalanine or tryptophan. The chain's CDR3 is CASSLDGLAGRNTGELFL. CDR3 coding DNA: TGTGCCAGCAGCTTAGACGGACTAGCGGGGAGGAACACCGGGGAGCTGTTTCTT. The chain links TRBV7-2 to TRBJ2-2; 12 nucleotides agree with TRBD2. The length of the CDR3 is 18 residues. Germline V gene data show CDR1 as SGHTA and CDR2 as FQGNSA. Trimming took 1 base from V and 1 from J; bases not matched to a gene: 4.

The chain's CDR3 is CASSTTGSGEQYF. In DNA, the CDR3 is TGTGCCAGTAGTACCACAGGGTCCGGCGAGCAGTACTTC. This chain connects TRBV19 to TRBJ2-7; D may be TRBD1 (6 bases). V lost 4 bases to trimming and J lost 6 bases, with 13 bases between them. The CDR3 loop spans 13 amino acids. The germline gives CDR1 LNHDA, CDR2 SQIVND (reference sequence).

This clonotype showed up just a few times. The rearrangement joins TRBV29-1 to TRBJ2-7; a weak D match, TRBD1 (6 bases). V lost 0 bases, J lost 1 base, and 13 bases lay in between. The CDR3 extends over 15 amino acids. CDR1 and CDR2 (germline): SQVTM, ANQGSEA. For the CDR3, the DNA is TGCAGCGTTGAAGATAGGGCAGGGGAGTCCTACGAGCAGTACTTC. As protein: CSVEDRAGESYEQYF.

This clonotype was observed a handful of times. Written as DNA, the CDR3 is TGTGCCAGCACCTTCAGGGAGAATGAGCAGTTCTTC. Its translation: CASTFRENEQFF. This chain links TRBV12-3 or TRBV12-4 with TRBJ2-1; D might be TRBD1 or TRBD2, each matching 5 bases. The CDR3 contains 12 residues. Trimming stripped 7 bases from V and 7 bases from J, with 11 bases between.

The V gene is TRBV12-3 or TRBV12-4, the J gene TRBJ2-7; D is ambiguous. The CDR3 length is 11 residues. V gave up 6 bases and J gave up 5 bases, with 8 bases separating them. The CDR3 nucleotides are TGTGCCAGCAGCGTAGTTAACGAGCAGTACTTC. Translation: CASSVVNEQYF.

This clonotype has only a few counts. The gene calls are TRBV20-1 and TRBJ1-1; unclear D gene. This CDR3 comprises 11 residues. The germline V gene has CDR1 DFQATT and CDR2 SNEGSKA (reference sequence). V was cut by 7 bases and J by 8 bases, with 14 bases left in between. CDR3 nucleotides: TGCAGTGTCTGGACCGCCGGGGAAGCTTTCTTT. It translates to CSVWTAGEAFF.

The chain combines TRBV7-8 with TRBJ2-5; the match to TRBD1 covers 7 bases. The CDR3 is 13 amino acids. CDR1 is SGHVS and CDR2 is FQNEAQ in the germline V gene. J lost 5 bases, V lost 4 bases, and 4 bases had no gene match. The CDR3 DNA reads as TGTGCCAGCAGCTCGGACAGGTGGGAGACCCAGTACTTC. This gives the protein CASSSDRWETQYF.

The chain has TRBV4-1 and TRBJ2-7; D remains unclear. Germline CDR1 MGHRA, CDR2 YSYEKL. This CDR3 is 13 amino acids long. V was clipped by 0 bases and J by 2 bases, with 5 bases between them. The CDR3 spells CASSQDYPYEQYF. The CDR3, as DNA: TGCGCCAGCAGCCAAGATTACCCCTACGAGCAGTACTTC.

The chain carries TRBV20-1 and TRBJ2-1; 7 bases line up with TRBD2. This CDR3 is 16 amino acids long. Germline V lookup: CDR1 DFQATT, CDR2 SNEGSKA (reference sequence). The V gene end was trimmed by 1 base and the J gene end by 6 bases; junction bases not matched to a gene: 12. The CDR3 sequence: CSARGGEGVFINEQFF. In nucleotides, the CDR3 is TGCAGTGCTAGAGGCGGGGAGGGAGTATTCATCAATGAGCAGTTCTTC.

This clonotype was counted between two and nine times. This chain joins TRBV28 and TRBJ2-5, with 7 bases matching TRBD2. Germline V lookup: CDR1 MDHEN, CDR2 SYDVKM. The CDR3 spans 16 residues. Germline trimming cut 8 bases from V and 4 bases from J; bases unmatched to any gene: 16. CDR3 sequence reads: CASASSKGRVRETQYF. The CDR3 DNA reads TGTGCCAGCGCCTCCTCCAAAGGGAGGGTCCGAGAGACCCAGTACTTC.

The J gene is TRBJ2-5, the V gene TRBV7-8; 8 positions agree with TRBD1. The J call is uncertain, as TRBJ2-7 better fits the DNA end. Germline CDR1 SGHVS, CDR2 FQNEAQ. The CDR3 covers 16 residues. DNA of the CDR3: TGTGCCAGCAGCCCCCGGGACAGGAGGGACTCCTACGAGCAGTACTTC. It encodes CASSPRDRRDSYEQYF.